The source of this T cell receptor beta chain is a study of blood T cells in healthy people across ages. Study results and limitations: Older age coincided with a roughly linear decline in TCR beta diversity per million T cells.

Comment on this clonotype: The antigen is not known.

Using a J-beta primer mix together with a sample-barcoded 5' primer, a second PCR was run for roughly 7 to 11 cycles. Samples each returned at least 3 million CDR3-containing paired-end reads. One entry per CDR3 protein results from TCRdb running MiXCR on the 5' RACE reads. The table lists over 1,500,000 distinct CDR3 sequences, about 39% of them singletons. Sequenced sample: blood. This receptor was obtained from a human donor in good health.

CDR3 in DNA: TGCAGCGTCTACGGGGGGGCCTACAATGAGCAGTTCTTC. Translated: CSVYGGAYNEQFF. The V gene is TRBV29-1, the J gene TRBJ2-1; 8 bases map to TRBD2. Losses at the gene ends were 6 bases for V and 2 bases for J; bases not matched to a gene: 3. Germline CDR1 reads SQVTM; CDR2 reads ANQGSEA. This CDR3 comprises 13 residues.